This TCR beta chain was identified in a study of CD8 T cells in ankylosing spondylitis. The study's findings and limits: Disease-linked clones reportedly showed significant enrichment in matched ankylosing spondylitis synovial fluid. What seemed typical of ankylosing spondylitis blood was a TCR beta motif built from under 10 highly homologous variants.

The germline V gene has CDR1 ENHRY and CDR2 SYGVKD. The CDR3 has 13 amino acids. Trimming pared 8 bases from V and 0 bases from J, leaving 11 bases between. This clonotype appeared a few times. No antigen is known for it. Libraries of TCR beta came from quantitative 5'-RACE with molecular barcodes. One entry per CDR3 protein results from TCRdb running MiXCR on the 5' RACE reads. The sample yields 700,000 to 850,000 distinct CDR3 sequences, approximately 12% seen once. The J gene is TRBJ2-7, the V gene TRBV10-3; tentatively, D is TRBD1 (7 bases). The clonotype originates from a male donor with ankylosing spondylitis. The material sequenced was blood, either unsorted or a sorted T cell fraction (not recorded which). CDR3 loop: CAIGGTVSYEQYF. As DNA, the CDR3 is TGTGCCATCGGGGGGACAGTCTCCTACGAGCAGTACTTC.